The sequence of this T cell receptor (beta chain) was determined in a study of T cell changes during pregnancy in multiple sclerosis. The CDR3 is made up of 15 amino acids. The V segment lost 3 bases and the J segment 9 bases; nucleotides outside the gene matches: 10. Germline V gene data show CDR1 as MDHEN and CDR2 as SYDVKM. Sequenced by immunoSEQ multiplex PCR; TCRdb stores in-frame clones only, minus some. The data show 41,000 or so clones, about nine tenths seen once. The clonotype was recovered from a female donor with multiple sclerosis, enrolled in a pregnancy study. This sample comprised CD4+ T cells from peripheral blood mononuclear cells, obtained in the first trimester of pregnancy. The chain is built from TRBV28 and TRBJ2-1; 8 bases fit TRBD2. The CDR3 loop reads CASSFTAGVLGEQFF. The CDR3 bases are TGTGCCAGCAGTTTTACAGCGGGAGTATTGGGTGAGCAGTTCTTC. Supplemented by reference TRBV28 and TRBJ2-1, the full variable domain reads DVKVTQSSRYLVKRTGEKVFLECVQDMDHENMFWYRQDPGLGLRLIYFSYDVKMKEKGDIPEGYSVSREKKERFSLILESASTNQTSMYLCASSFTAGVLGEQFFGPGTRLTVL.